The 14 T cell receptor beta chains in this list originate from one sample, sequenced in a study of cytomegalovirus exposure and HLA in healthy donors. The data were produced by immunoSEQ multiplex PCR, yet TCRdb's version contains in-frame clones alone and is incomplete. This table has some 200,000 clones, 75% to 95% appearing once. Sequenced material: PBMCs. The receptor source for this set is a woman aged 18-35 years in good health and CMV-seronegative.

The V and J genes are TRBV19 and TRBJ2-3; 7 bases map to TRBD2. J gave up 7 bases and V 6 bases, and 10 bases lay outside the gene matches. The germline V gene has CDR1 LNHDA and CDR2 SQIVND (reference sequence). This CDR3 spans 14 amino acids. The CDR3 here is CASRSPGGSNTQYF. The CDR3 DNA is TGTGCCAGTAGATCACCGGGAGGATCGAATACGCAGTATTTT.

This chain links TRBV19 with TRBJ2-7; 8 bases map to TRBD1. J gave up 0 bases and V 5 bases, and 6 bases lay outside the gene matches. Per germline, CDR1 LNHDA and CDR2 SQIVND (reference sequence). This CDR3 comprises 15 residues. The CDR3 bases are TGTGCCAGTAGTCCCAGGACAGGGCACTCCTACGAGCAGTACTTC. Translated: CASSPRTGHSYEQYF.

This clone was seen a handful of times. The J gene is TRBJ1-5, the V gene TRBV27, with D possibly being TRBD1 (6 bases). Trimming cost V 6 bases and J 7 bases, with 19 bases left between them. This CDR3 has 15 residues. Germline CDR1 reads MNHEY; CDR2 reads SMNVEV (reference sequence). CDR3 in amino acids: CASRESGGLGQPQHF. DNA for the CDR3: TGTGCCAGCAGAGAATCTGGGGGCCTAGGACAGCCCCAGCATTTT.

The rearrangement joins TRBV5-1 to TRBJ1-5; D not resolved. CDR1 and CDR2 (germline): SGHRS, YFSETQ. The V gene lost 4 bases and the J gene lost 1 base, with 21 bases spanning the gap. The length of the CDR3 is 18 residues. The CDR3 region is CASSPARSMVLSNQPQHF. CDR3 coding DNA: TGCGCCAGCAGCCCGGCAAGGAGCATGGTTTTGAGCAATCAGCCCCAGCATTTT.

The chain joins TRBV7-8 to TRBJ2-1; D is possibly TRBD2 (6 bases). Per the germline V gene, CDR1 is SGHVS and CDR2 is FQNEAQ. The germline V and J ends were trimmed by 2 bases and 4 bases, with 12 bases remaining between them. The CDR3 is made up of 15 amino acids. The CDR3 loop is CASSLFGGSYNEQFF. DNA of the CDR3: TGTGCCAGCAGCTTATTTGGGGGGTCGTACAATGAGCAGTTCTTC.

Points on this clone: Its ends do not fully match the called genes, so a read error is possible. The CDR3 here is CAISPRGFEQFF. CDR3 nucleotide sequence: TGTGCCATCAGCCCCCGGGGGTTTGAGCAGTTCTTC. The gene calls are TRBV7-9 and TRBJ2-1, with D tentatively TRBD2 (6 bases). CDR3 length: 12 residues. Germline CDR1 is SEHNR and CDR2 is FQNEAQ (reference sequence).

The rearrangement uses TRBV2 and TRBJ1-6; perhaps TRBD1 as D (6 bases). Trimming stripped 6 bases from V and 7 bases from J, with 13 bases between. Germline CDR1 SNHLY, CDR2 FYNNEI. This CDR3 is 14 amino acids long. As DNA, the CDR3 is TGTGCCAGCAGGGTTAGACAGGCAAATTCACCCCTCCACTTT. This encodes CASRVRQANSPLHF.

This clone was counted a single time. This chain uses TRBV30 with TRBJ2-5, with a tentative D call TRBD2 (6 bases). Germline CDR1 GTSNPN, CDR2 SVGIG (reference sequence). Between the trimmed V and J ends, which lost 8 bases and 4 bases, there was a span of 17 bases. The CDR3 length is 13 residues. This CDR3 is CAGGFSGSETQYF. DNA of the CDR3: TGTGCCGGTGGGTTCAGCGGGTCAGAGACCCAGTACTTC.

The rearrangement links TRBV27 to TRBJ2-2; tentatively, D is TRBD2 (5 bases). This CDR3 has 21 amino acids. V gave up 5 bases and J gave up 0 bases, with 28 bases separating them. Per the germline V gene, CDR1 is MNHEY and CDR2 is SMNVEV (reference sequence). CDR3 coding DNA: TGTGCCAGCAGTGATTATGGGCGACAACTAGTTCCTGACGCGAACACCGGGGAGCTGTTTTTT. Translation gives CASSDYGRQLVPDANTGELFF.

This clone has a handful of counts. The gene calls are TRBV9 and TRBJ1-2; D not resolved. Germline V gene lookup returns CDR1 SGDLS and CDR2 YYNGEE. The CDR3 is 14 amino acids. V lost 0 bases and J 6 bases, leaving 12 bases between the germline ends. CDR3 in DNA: TGTGCCAGCAGCGTAGAATCTGGACTGGATGGCTACACCTTC. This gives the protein CASSVESGLDGYTF.

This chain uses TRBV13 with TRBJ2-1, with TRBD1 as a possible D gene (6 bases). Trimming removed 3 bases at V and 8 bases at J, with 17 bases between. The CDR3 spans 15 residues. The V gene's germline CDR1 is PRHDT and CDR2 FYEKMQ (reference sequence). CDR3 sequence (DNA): TGTGCCAGCAGCTTCCACAGGGAGTTCAGCCATGAGCAGTTCTTC. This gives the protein CASSFHREFSHEQFF.

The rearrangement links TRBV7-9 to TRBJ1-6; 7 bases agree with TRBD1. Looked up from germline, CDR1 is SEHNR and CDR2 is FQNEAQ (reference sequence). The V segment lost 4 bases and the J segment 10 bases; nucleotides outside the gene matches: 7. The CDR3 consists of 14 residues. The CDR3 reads CASSSPGQTSPLHF. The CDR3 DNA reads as TGTGCCAGCAGCTCCCCGGGACAGACATCACCCCTCCACTTT.

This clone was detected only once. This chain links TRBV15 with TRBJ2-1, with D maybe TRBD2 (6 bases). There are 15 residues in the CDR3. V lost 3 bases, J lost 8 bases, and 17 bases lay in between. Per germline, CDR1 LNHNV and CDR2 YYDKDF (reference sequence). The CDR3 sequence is CATSSATRYHHEQFF. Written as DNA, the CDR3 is TGTGCCACCAGCAGTGCGACTAGATATCACCATGAGCAGTTCTTC.

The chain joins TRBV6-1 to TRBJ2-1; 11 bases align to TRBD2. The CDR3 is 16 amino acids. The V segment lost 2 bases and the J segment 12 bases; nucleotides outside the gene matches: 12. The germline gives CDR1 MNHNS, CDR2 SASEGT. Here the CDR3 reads CASSEYLLAGGWGQFF. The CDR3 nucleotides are TGTGCCAGCAGTGAATACCTCCTAGCGGGAGGCTGGGGGCAGTTCTTC.